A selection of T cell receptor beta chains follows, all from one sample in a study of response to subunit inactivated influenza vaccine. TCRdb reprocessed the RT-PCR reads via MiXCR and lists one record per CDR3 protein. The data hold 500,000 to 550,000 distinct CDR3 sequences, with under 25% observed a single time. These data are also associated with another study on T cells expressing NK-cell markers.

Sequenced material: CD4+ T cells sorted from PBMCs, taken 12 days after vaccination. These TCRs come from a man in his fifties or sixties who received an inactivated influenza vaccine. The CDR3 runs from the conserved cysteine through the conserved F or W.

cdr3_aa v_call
CSVEGRASWLDTQYF TRBV29-1
CSAPAGARGEAFF TRBV20-1
CATSEGAIAGELFF TRBV15
CASSLEGMSSNYGYTF TRBV5-6
CASSCPGGECYQETQYF TRBV11-2
CASSLGAMYSEQFF TRBV7-2
CASSLGLAATYEQYF TRBV6-2/TRBV6-3
CASSGGTWGYTF TRBV6-5
CASCQAKGGSYNEQFF TRBV3-1
CSARGVAGTYEQYF TRBV20-1
CASSRTSGITNEQFF TRBV11-2
CSARVIGTRGQTTYEQYF TRBV20-1
CASSQAHNQPQHF TRBV4-2
CASSLPGPAYEQYF TRBV5-4
CASSLAPQSSYNSPLHF TRBV7-2
CSARKTSGQGASYNEQFF TRBV20-1
CSARVADNYGYTF TRBV29-1
CASSHRTGGNQPQHF TRBV4-1
CASSLLAGVPGELFF TRBV5-1
CASSQDRGSSTDTQYF TRBV4-2
CSARSGTSYSGANVLTF TRBV20-1
CSATGQTKWDQPQHF TRBV20-1
CAISVGQVGADTQYF TRBV10-3
CASSLGEVGGYNEQYF TRBV12-3/TRBV12-4